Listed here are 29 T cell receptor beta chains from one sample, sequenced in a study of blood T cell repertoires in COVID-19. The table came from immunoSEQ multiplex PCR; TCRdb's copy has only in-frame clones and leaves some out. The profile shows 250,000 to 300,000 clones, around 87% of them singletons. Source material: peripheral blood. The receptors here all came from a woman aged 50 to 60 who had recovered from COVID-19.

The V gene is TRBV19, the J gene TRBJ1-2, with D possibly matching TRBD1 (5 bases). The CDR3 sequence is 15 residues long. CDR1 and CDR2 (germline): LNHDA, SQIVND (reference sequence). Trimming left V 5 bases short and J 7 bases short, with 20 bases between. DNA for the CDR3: TGTGCCAGTAGTGCATTCTCAGGGAGGGAGAGTGGCTACACCTTC. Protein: CASSAFSGRESGYTF.

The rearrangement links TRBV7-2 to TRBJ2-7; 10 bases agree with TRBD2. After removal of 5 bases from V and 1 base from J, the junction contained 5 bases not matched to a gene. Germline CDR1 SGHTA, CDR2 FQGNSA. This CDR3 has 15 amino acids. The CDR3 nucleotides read TGTGCCAGCAGCCTGAGCGGGGGGGCGTCCTACGAGCAGTACTTC. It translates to CASSLSGGASYEQYF.

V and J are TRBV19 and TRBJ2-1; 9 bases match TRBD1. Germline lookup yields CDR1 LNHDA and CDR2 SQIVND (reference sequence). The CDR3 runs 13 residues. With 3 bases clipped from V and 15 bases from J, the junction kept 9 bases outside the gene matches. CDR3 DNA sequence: TGTGCCAGTAGTATCGACGGACAGGGGAAGACGTTCTTC. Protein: CASSIDGQGKTFF.

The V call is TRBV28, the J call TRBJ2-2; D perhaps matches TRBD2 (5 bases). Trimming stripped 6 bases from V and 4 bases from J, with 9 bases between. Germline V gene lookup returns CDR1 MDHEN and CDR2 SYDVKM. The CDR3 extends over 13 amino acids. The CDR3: CASRERATGELFF. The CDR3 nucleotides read TGTGCCAGCAGGGAGAGGGCCACCGGGGAGCTGTTTTTT.

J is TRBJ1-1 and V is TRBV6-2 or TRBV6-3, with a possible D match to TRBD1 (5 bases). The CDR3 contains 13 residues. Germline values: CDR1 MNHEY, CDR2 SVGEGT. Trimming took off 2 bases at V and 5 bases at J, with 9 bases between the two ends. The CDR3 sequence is CASSYRGWTEAFF. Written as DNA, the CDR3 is TGTGCCAGCAGTTACCGGGGGTGGACTGAAGCTTTCTTT.

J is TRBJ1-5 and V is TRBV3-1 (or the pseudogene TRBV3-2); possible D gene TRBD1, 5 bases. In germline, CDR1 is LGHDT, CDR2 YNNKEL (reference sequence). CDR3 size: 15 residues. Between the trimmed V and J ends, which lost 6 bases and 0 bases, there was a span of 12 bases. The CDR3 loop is CASSGAGNSNQPQHF. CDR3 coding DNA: TGTGCCAGCAGTGGGGCGGGGAATAGCAATCAGCCCCAGCATTTT.

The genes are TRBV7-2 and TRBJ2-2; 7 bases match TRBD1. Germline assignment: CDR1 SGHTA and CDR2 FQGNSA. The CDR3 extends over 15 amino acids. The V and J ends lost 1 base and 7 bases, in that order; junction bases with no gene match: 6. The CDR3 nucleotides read TGTGCCAGCAGCTTAGGCCCGACAGGGCACGGGGAGCTGTTTTTT. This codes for CASSLGPTGHGELFF. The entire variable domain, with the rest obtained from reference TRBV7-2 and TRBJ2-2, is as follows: GAGVSQSPSNKVTEKGKDVELRCDPISGHTALYWYRQSLGQGLEFLIYFQGNSAPDKSGLPSDRFSAERTGGSVSTLTIQRTQQEDSAVYLCASSLGPTGHGELFFGEGSRLTVL.

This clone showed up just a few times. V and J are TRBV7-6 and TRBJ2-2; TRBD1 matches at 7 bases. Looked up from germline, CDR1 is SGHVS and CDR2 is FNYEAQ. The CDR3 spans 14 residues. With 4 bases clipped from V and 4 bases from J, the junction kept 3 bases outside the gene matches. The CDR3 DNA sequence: TGTGCCAGCAGCTCTACAGGGGTCACCGGGGAGCTGTTTTTT. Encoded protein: CASSSTGVTGELFF.

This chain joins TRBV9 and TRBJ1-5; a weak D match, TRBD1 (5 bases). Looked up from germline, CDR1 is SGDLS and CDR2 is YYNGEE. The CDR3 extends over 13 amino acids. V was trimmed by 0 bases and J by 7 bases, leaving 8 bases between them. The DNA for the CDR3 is TGTGCCAGCAGCGTAGAGGGGTGGCAGCCCCAGCATTTT. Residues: CASSVEGWQPQHF.

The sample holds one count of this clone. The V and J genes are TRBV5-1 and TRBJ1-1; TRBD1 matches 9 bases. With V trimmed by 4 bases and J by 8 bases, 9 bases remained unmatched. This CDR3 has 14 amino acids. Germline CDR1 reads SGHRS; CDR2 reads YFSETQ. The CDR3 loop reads CASSIGTGSVEAFF. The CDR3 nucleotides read TGCGCCAGCAGCATAGGGACAGGGTCGGTCGAAGCTTTCTTT.

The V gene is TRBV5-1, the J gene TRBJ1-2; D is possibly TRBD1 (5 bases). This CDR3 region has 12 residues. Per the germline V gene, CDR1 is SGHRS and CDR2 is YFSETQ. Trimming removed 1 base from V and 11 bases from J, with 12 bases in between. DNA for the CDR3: TGCGCCAGCAGCTTGAGGGCAGGGCGATACACCTTC. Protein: CASSLRAGRYTF.

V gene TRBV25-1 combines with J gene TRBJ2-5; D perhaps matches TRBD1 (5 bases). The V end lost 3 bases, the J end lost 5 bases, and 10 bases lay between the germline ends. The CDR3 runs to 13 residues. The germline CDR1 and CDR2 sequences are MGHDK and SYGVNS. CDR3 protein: CASSDRVVETQYF. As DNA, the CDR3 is TGTGCCAGCAGTGACAGGGTTGTGGAGACCCAGTACTTC.

The CDR3, as DNA: TGTGCCAGCAGCATTAGACAGGGGGCGTCGCCTAATGAAAAACTGTTTTTT. This sequence encodes CASSIRQGASPNEKLFF. The V call is TRBV7-2, the J call TRBJ1-4, with 10 nucleotides matching TRBD1. The V gene's germline CDR1 is SGHTA and CDR2 FQGNSA. With V trimmed by 5 bases and J by 3 bases, 9 bases remained unmatched. There are 17 residues in the CDR3.

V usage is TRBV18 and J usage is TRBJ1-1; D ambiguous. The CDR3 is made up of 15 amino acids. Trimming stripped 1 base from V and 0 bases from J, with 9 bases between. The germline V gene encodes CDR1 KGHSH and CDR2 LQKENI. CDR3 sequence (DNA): TGTGCCAGCTCACCACTTCGGGGTTTGAACACTGAAGCTTTCTTT. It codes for CASSPLRGLNTEAFF.

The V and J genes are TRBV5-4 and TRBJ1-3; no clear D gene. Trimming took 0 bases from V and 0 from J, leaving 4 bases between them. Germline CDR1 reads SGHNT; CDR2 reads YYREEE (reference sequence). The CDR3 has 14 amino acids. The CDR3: CASSLGRSGNTIYF. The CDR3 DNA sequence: TGTGCCAGCAGCTTGGGTCGCTCTGGAAACACCATATATTTT.

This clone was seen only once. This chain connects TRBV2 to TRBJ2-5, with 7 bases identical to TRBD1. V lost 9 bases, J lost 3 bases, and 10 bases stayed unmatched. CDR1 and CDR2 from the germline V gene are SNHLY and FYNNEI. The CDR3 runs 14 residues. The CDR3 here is CASLTGTVKETQYF. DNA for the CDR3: TGTGCCAGTTTGACCGGGACAGTAAAAGAGACCCAGTACTTC.

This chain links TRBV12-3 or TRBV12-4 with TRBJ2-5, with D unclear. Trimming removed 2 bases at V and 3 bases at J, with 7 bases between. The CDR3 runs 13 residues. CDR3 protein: CASSLSEEETQYF. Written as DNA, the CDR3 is TGTGCCAGCAGTTTATCTGAGGAAGAGACCCAGTACTTC.

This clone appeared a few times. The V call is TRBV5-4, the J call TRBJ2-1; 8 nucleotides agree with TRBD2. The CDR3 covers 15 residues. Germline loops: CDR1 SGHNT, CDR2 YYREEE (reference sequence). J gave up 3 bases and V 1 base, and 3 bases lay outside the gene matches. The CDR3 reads CASSLKAGGYNEQFF. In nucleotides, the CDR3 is TGTGCCAGCAGCTTGAAGGCGGGAGGCTACAATGAGCAGTTCTTC. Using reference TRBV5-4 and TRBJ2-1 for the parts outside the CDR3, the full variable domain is ETGVTQSPTHLIKTRGQQVTLRCSSQSGHNTVSWYQQALGQGPQFIFQYYREEENGRGNFPPRFSGLQFPNYSSELNVNALELDDSALYLCASSLKAGGYNEQFFGPGTRLTVL.

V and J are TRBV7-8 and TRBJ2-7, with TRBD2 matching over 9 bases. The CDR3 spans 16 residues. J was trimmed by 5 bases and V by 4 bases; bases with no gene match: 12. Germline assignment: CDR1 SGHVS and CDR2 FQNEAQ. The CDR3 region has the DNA TGTGCCAGCAGCTGGACCTTAGCGGGAGTAAACGACGAGCAGTACTTC. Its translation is CASSWTLAGVNDEQYF.

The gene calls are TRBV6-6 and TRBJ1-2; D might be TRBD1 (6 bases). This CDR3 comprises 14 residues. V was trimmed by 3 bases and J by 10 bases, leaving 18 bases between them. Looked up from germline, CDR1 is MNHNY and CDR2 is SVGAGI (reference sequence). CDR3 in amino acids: CASSYPGGHNDYTF. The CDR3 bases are TGTGCCAGCAGTTATCCGGGGGGCCATAATGACTACACCTTC.

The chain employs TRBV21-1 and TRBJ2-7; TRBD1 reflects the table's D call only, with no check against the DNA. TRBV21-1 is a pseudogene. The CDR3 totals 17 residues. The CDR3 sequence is CASSKGGRPGEWYEQYF. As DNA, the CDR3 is TGTGCCAGCAGCAAAGGGGGTCGTCCAGGGGAGTGGTACGAGCAGTACTTC.

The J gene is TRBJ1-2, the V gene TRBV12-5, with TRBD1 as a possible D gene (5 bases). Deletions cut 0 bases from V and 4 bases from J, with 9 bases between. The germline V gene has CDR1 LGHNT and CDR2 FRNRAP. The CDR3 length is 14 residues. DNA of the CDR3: TGTGCTAGTGGTTTGGTACAAGGGGTCTATGGCTACACCTTC. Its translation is CASGLVQGVYGYTF. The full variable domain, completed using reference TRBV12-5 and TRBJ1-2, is DARVTQTPRHKVTEMGQEVTMRCQPILGHNTVFWYRQTMMQGLELLAYFRNRAPLDDSGMPKDRFSAEMPDATLATLKIQPSEPRDSAVYFCASGLVQGVYGYTFGSGTRLTVV.

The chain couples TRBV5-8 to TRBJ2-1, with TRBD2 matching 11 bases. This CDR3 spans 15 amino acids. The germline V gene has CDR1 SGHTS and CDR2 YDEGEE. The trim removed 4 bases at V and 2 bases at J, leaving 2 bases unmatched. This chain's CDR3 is CASSQTSGTYNEQFF. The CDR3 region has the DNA TGTGCCAGCAGCCAGACTAGCGGGACCTACAATGAGCAGTTCTTC.

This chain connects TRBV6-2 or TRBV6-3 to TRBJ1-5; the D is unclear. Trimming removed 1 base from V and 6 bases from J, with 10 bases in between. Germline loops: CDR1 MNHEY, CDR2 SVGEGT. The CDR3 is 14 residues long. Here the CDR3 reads CASSYYGRSQPQHF. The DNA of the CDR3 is TGTGCCAGCAGTTACTACGGAAGGAGTCAGCCCCAGCATTTT.

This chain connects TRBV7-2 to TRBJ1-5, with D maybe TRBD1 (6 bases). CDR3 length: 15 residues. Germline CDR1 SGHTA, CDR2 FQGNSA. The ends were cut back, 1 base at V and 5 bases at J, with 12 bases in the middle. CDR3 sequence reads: CASSLGQADYQPQHF. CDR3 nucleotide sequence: TGTGCCAGCAGCTTAGGACAGGCCGATTATCAGCCCCAGCATTTT.

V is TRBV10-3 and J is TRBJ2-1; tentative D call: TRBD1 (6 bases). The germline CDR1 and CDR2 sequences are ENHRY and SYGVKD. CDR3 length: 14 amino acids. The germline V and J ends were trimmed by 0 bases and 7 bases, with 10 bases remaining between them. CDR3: CAISESTGWNEQFF. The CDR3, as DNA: TGTGCCATCAGTGAGTCTACAGGGTGGAATGAGCAGTTCTTC.

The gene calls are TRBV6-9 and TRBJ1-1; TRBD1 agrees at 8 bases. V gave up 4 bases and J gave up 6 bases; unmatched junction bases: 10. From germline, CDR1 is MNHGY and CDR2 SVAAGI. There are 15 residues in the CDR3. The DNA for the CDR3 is TGTGCCAGCAGTTCCTCGCTCGGACAGGGACCTGAAGCTTTCTTT. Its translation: CASSSSLGQGPEAFF.

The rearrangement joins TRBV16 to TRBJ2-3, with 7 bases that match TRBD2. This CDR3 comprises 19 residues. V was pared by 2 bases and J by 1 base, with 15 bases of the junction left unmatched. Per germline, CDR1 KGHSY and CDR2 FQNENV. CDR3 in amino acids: CASSQNPGGTSKGTDTQYF. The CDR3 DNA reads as TGTGCCAGCAGCCAAAATCCGGGGGGAACGTCGAAGGGCACAGATACGCAGTATTTT.

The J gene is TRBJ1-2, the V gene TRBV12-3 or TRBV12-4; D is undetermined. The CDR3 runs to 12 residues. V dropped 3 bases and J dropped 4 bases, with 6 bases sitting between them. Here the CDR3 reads CASSFTAYGYTF. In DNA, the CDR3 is TGTGCCAGCAGTTTTACAGCCTATGGCTACACCTTC.